This T cell receptor (beta chain) was sequenced during a study of glioma-infiltrating T cells. Study context: Low-grade gliomas were grade II; glioblastomas were grade IV at initial diagnosis. Before surgery, glioma patients received dexamethasone for at most six days. Notes on the study in general: A blood CDR3 motif signature was depleted in highly divergent patients.

The CDR3 spans 18 residues. Germline lookup yields CDR1 MDHEN and CDR2 SYDVKM. Trimming cost V 6 bases and J 0 bases, with 21 bases left between them. Using RNA template, CDR3s of TCR alpha and beta were amplified with iRepertoire arm-PCR. For one-step reverse transcription and amplification, about 90-450 ng of tissue mRNA or PBMC total RNA was used. TCRdb redid the calling of the multiplex PCR reads with MiXCR, one entry per CDR3 protein. Seen here are 400,000 or so distinct CDR3 sequences, 41% observed once, and the top ten hold around 11%. As for this clonotype: Its matching antigen is unknown. This may stem from a read error, because a much larger clone lies one nucleotide away.

Sequencing was performed on glioma tissue, nonneoplastic brain tissue, or PBMCs (not recorded which). The J gene is TRBJ1-5, the V gene TRBV28; D ambiguous. The sequence was obtained from a human donor with low-grade glioma or glioblastoma, undergoing nonglioma brain surgery, or in good health (not recorded which). CDR3 region: CASSPVISVAHSNQPQHF. DNA for the CDR3: TGTGCCAGCAGCCCTGTAATAAGCGTGGCGCATAGCAATCAGCCCCAGCATTTT.